This T cell receptor delta chain is from a study of gamma-delta chains in newborns, infants, children. This clone is classed as medium-sized (0.01 to 0.1%). Within the sample, other DNA sequences also encode this same CDR3. Losses at the gene ends were 1 base for V and 0 bases for J; bases not matched to a gene: 11. The CDR3 spans 21 residues. The V gene's germline CDR1 is GEAIGNYY and CDR2 EKD. TCRdb processed the reads again with the CATT caller. The table shows several thousand delta-chain clones, with about 3.7% occurring only once. The specimen was blood. The J gene is TRDJ3, the V gene TRDV2; 10 bases are shared with TRDD3. The receptor was derived from a child who was a newborn, infant or young child, either healthy, febrile or measles-vaccinated (not recorded which). This CDR3 reads CACDTVLGDKKPSWDTRQMFF. In DNA, the CDR3 is TGTGCCTGTGACACTGTGCTGGGGGATAAGAAGCCCTCCTGGGACACCCGACAGATGTTTTTC.